This paragraph covers one T cell receptor (beta chain) sequence. The data derive from a study of long-term antiretroviral therapy in people with HIV. The authors ran the immunoSEQ assay, v3.0, at survey level. The target of sequencing was about 40,000-50,000 T-cell genomes per sample. Some clones are missing from TCRdb's copy, which holds only in-frame ones; the method was immunoSEQ multiplex PCR. The sample carries around 27,000 clones, roughly four fifths recorded once. This sample comprised unsorted PBMCs, obtained 1.1 years before starting antiretroviral therapy. The receptor comes from a woman in her twenties or thirties with HIV.

The chain's CDR3 is CASSLSWGAGSNEQFF. CDR3 DNA: TGTGCCAGCAGCTTGAGCTGGGGCGCTGGGAGTAATGAGCAGTTCTTC. J is TRBJ2-1 and V is TRBV5-6; D may correspond to TRBD1 or TRBD2 (5 bases each). Per the germline V gene, CDR1 is SGHDT and CDR2 is YYEEEE. The CDR3 runs 16 residues. Trimming took off 1 base at V and 7 bases at J, with 18 bases between the two ends.